The clone carrying this T cell receptor (beta chain) has at least ten counts. Antigen specificity is unknown. TCRdb processed the 5' RACE reads anew with MiXCR; each CDR3 protein has one entry. The sample has fewer than 450,000 distinct CDR3 sequences; 15% to 20% are singletons. This sample was taken from a study of CD8 T cells in ankylosing spondylitis. Germline CDR1 SGHRS, CDR2 YFSETQ. Trimming shortened V by 3 bases and J by 3 bases, and 15 bases separated the two germline ends. CDR3 size: 16 residues. The study's findings and limits: Reported data indicate significant enrichment of disease-linked clones within matched ankylosing spondylitis synovial fluid. Apparently characteristic of ankylosing spondylitis blood was a TCR beta motif (roughly eight highly homologous variants).

What was sequenced was blood, either unsorted or a sorted T cell fraction (not recorded which). This receptor was identified in a male donor with ankylosing spondylitis. The chain recombines TRBV5-1 with TRBJ2-2; weak D call: TRBD1 (5 bases). The CDR3 reads CASSYSGLQDTGELFF. The CDR3 DNA reads TGCGCCAGCAGCTATTCAGGGTTACAGGACACCGGGGAGCTGTTTTTT.